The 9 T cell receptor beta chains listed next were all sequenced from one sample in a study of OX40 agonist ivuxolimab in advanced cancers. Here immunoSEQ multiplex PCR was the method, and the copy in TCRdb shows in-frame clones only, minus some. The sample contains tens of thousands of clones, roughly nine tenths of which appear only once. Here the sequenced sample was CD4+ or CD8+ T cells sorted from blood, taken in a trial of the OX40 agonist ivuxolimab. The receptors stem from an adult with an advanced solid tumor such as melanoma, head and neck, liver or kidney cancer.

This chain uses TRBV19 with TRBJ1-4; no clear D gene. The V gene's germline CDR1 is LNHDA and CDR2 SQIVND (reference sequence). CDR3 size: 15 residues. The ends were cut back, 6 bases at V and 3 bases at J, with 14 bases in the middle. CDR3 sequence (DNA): TGTGCCAGTAGGGCGGCGCGGGGAGCTAATGAAAAACTGTTTTTT. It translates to CASRAARGANEKLFF.

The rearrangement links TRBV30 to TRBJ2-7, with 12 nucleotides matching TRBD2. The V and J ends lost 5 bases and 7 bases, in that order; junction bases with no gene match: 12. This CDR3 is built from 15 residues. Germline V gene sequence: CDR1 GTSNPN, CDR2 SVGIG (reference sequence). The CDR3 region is CAWVNGASGRGEQYF. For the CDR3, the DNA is TGTGCCTGGGTCAACGGGGCTAGCGGGAGGGGTGAGCAGTACTTC.

CDR3 bases: TGTGCCAGCAGTCCCGGGACTAGCACAGATACGCAGTATTTT. This gives the protein CASSPGTSTDTQYF. This chain uses TRBV6-5 with TRBJ2-3, with a tentative D call TRBD2 (6 bases). With 5 bases removed from V and 0 bases from J, the gap between germline ends came to 9 bases. CDR3 length: 14 amino acids. Per germline, CDR1 MNHEY and CDR2 SVGAGI.

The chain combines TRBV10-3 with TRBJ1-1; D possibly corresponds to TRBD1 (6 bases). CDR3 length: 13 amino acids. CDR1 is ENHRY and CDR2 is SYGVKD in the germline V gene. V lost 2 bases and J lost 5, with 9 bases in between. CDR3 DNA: TGTGCCATCAGTGAGACAGGGTTAACTGAAGCTTTCTTT. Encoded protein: CAISETGLTEAFF.

CDR3 nucleotide sequence: TGTGCCAGCAGCCCCTCTGGGCTAGCGGGGGGACGGGGCTACGAGCAGTACTTC. Encoded protein: CASSPSGLAGGRGYEQYF. The chain joins TRBV5-5 to TRBJ2-7; 11 bases are a match to TRBD2. This CDR3 contains 18 residues. CDR1 and CDR2 from the germline V gene are SGHKS and YYEKEE (reference sequence). V was pared by 4 bases and J by 3 bases, with 15 bases of the junction left unmatched.

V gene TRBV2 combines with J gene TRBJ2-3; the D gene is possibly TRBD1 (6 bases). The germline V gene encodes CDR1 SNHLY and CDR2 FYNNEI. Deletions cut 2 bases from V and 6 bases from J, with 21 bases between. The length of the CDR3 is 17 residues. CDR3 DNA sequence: TGTGCCAGCAGTGAATCTCGGGCAGGGGCCTTCTCGGATACGCAGTATTTT. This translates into CASSESRAGAFSDTQYF.

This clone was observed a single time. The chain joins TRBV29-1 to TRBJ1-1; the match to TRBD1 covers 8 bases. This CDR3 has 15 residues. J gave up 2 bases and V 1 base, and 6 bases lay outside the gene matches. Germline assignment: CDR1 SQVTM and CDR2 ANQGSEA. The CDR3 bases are TGCAGCGTTGAAGGCCAGACAGGGGTTAACACTGAAGCTTTCTTT. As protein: CSVEGQTGVNTEAFF.

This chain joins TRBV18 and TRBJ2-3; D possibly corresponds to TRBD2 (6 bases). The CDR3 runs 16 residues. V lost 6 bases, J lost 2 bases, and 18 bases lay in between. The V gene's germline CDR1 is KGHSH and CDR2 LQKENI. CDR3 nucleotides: TGTGCCAGCTCCCCCTCGACGGGACTGACCACAGATACGCAGTATTTT. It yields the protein CASSPSTGLTTDTQYF.

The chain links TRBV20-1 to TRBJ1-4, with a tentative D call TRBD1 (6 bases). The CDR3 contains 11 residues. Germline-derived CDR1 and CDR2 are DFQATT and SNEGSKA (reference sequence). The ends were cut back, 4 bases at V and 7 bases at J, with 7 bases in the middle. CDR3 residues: CSATQGEKLFF. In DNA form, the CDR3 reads TGCAGTGCTACACAGGGTGAAAAACTGTTTTTT.